This T cell receptor (beta chain) was captured in a study of T cell repertoires in cytomegalovirus infection. This clonotype was detected many times. The antigen remains unidentified. TCRdb reprocessed the reads with MiXCR, giving one entry per CDR3 protein. Of about 310,000 distinct CDR3 sequences listed, 9.6% are singletons. General study results and limits: The ex vivo response was dominated by HLA-C-restricted CMV-specific TCR beta clonotypes.

Germline CDR1 and CDR2: DFQATT and SNEGSKA (reference sequence). The CDR3 is 15 amino acids. V was pared by 2 bases and J by 5 bases, with 19 bases between. The rearrangement links TRBV20-1 to TRBJ2-7, with D perhaps TRBD1 (6 bases). The sequenced sample was PBMCs. The clonotype originates from a human donor in good health (CMV status not recorded). Some clones in this sample may be carry-over from other donors' samples. The CDR3 region has the DNA TGCAGTGCTAGATCCCGAGACAGGCCGCAGGACGAGCAGTACTTC. Protein product: CSARSRDRPQDEQYF.